These T cell receptor beta chains were read from a single sample in a study of blood T cell repertoires in COVID-19. TCRdb's copy holds only in-frame clones and misses some; the assay was immunoSEQ multiplex PCR. Seen here are about 440,000 clones, around 89% observed once, and the top ten hold around 4.5%. The sequencing input was peripheral blood. The receptors stem from a woman in her twenties or thirties with acute or convalescent COVID-19. The CDR3 runs from the conserved cysteine through the conserved F or W. The D gene is left open where the match is weak. Clone size, where shown, is once, few, many, or a class for clones that have expanded.

clone size: NA; D gene: NA; J gene: TRBJ2-5; V gene: TRBV10-1; CDR3 protein: CASSEPRVARETQYF; CDR3 DNA: TGCGCCAGCAGTGAGCCGAGGGTAGCTCGAGAGACCCAGTACTTC
clone size: once; D gene: NA; J gene: TRBJ1-1; V gene: TRBV2; CDR3 protein: CASSEWTAINTEAFF; CDR3 DNA: TGTGCCAGCAGTGAATGGACAGCCATTAACACTGAAGCTTTCTTT
clone size: NA; D gene: TRBD1; J gene: TRBJ1-3; V gene: TRBV30; CDR3 protein: CAWSPRTGVGNTIYF; CDR3 DNA: TGTGCCTGGAGTCCGAGGACAGGGGTAGGAAACACCATATATTTT
clone size: NA; D gene: TRBD1; J gene: TRBJ2-1; V gene: TRBV2; CDR3 protein: CASSGGTGMYNEQFF; CDR3 DNA: TGTGCCAGCAGTGGCGGGACAGGGATGTACAATGAGCAGTTCTTC
clone size: NA; D gene: TRBD1; J gene: TRBJ1-2; V gene: TRBV11-2; CDR3 protein: CASSLGTGGANYGYTF; CDR3 DNA: TGTGCCAGCAGCTTAGGGACAGGGGGGGCGAACTATGGCTACACCTTC
clone size: NA; D gene: TRBD2; J gene: TRBJ2-5; V gene: TRBV3-1/TRBV3-2; CDR3 protein: CASSPTRGVAGYRETQYF; CDR3 DNA: TGTGCCAGCAGCCCGACTAGGGGAGTAGCGGGGTATCGAGAGACCCAGTACTTC
clone size: NA; D gene: TRBD2; J gene: TRBJ2-3; V gene: TRBV3-1/TRBV3-2; CDR3 protein: CASSQLNGRGGPDTQYF; CDR3 DNA: TGTGCCAGCAGCCAACTGAATGGGCGGGGGGGACCAGATACGCAGTATTTT
clone size: NA; D gene: NA; J gene: TRBJ2-2; V gene: TRBV7-3; CDR3 protein: CASSLLSGVGELFF; CDR3 DNA: TGTGCCAGCAGCTTACTTTCAGGGGTAGGGGAGCTGTTTTTT
clone size: once; D gene: NA; J gene: TRBJ2-1; V gene: TRBV6-1; CDR3 protein: CASSEGGSVGQFF; CDR3 DNA: TGTGCCAGCAGTGAAGGCGGGTCGGTGGGGCAGTTCTTC
clone size: NA; D gene: NA; J gene: TRBJ2-3; V gene: TRBV7-3; CDR3 protein: CASSLDRDSTDTQYF; CDR3 DNA: TGTGCCAGCAGCTTAGACCGGGACTCGACAGATACGCAGTATTTT
clone size: few; D gene: TRBD1; J gene: TRBJ1-1; V gene: TRBV29-1; CDR3 protein: CSVTGVDAEAFF; CDR3 DNA: TGCAGCGTTACAGGGGTTGACGCTGAAGCTTTCTTT
clone size: NA; D gene: TRBD1; J gene: TRBJ2-5; V gene: TRBV7-7; CDR3 protein: CASSLSWTGWETQYF; CDR3 DNA: TGTGCCAGCAGCTTATCATGGACAGGGTGGGAGACCCAGTACTTC
clone size: NA; D gene: NA; J gene: TRBJ1-2; V gene: TRBV6-5; CDR3 protein: CASSYGGEDYGYTF; CDR3 DNA: TGTGCCAGCAGTTACGGGGGGGAGGACTATGGCTACACCTTC
clone size: NA; D gene: NA; J gene: TRBJ2-7; V gene: TRBV28; CDR3 protein: CASSLQGGLLEQYF; CDR3 DNA: TGTGCCAGCAGTTTACAGGGGGGCCTCCTGGAGCAGTACTTC
clone size: NA; D gene: NA; J gene: TRBJ2-5; V gene: TRBV5-6; CDR3 protein: CASSLLVAAETQYF; CDR3 DNA: TGTGCCAGCAGCCTGCTGGTGGCGGCCGAGACCCAGTACTTC
clone size: NA; D gene: NA; J gene: TRBJ2-2; V gene: TRBV5-1; CDR3 protein: CASSYSAGELFF; CDR3 DNA: TGCGCCAGCAGCTACTCCGCCGGGGAGCTGTTTTTT
clone size: few; D gene: TRBD2; J gene: TRBJ2-7; V gene: TRBV9; CDR3 protein: CASSGLAGAGAYEQYF; CDR3 DNA: TGTGCCAGCAGCGGACTAGCGGGGGCTGGGGCCTACGAGCAGTACTTC
clone size: NA; D gene: TRBD1; J gene: TRBJ2-1; V gene: TRBV29-1; CDR3 protein: CSVWDRGYNEQFF; CDR3 DNA: TGCAGCGTTTGGGACAGGGGCTACAATGAGCAGTTCTTC
clone size: NA; D gene: NA; J gene: TRBJ1-2; V gene: TRBV5-4; CDR3 protein: CASSLFNGADGYTF; CDR3 DNA: TGTGCCAGCAGCTTGTTTAATGGGGCAGATGGCTACACCTTC
clone size: NA; D gene: TRBD2; J gene: TRBJ2-7; V gene: TRBV3-1/TRBV3-2; CDR3 protein: CASSQRAGGMAYEQYF; CDR3 DNA: TGTGCCAGCAGCCAAAGAGCGGGGGGGATGGCCTACGAGCAGTACTTC
clone size: NA; D gene: NA; J gene: TRBJ2-1; V gene: TRBV19; CDR3 protein: CASSISERRSVVNEQLF; CDR3 DNA: TGTGCCAGTAGTATCTCTGAGCGGAGATCGGTGGTCAATGAGCAGCTCTTC
clone size: NA; D gene: NA; J gene: TRBJ2-3; V gene: TRBV27; CDR3 protein: CASSWGGGDTTQYF; CDR3 DNA: TGTGCCAGCAGTTGGGGGGGCGGAGACACAACGCAGTATTTT
clone size: NA; D gene: TRBD1; J gene: TRBJ1-3; V gene: TRBV28; CDR3 protein: CASRGQFIGGNTIYF; CDR3 DNA: TGTGCCAGCAGGGGACAGTTTATCGGTGGAAACACCATATATTTT
clone size: NA; D gene: NA; J gene: TRBJ1-2; V gene: TRBV5-1; CDR3 protein: CASSRDSNYGYTF; CDR3 DNA: TGCGCTAGCTCCCGTGACAGTAACTATGGCTACACCTTC
clone size: NA; D gene: TRBD2; J gene: TRBJ2-7; V gene: TRBV6-5; CDR3 protein: CASSYSGGRAEQYF; CDR3 DNA: TGTGCCAGCAGTTACTCGGGGGGGAGGGCCGAGCAGTACTTC
clone size: NA; D gene: TRBD2; J gene: TRBJ2-1; V gene: TRBV5-1; CDR3 protein: CASSVTSNSYNEQFF; CDR3 DNA: TGCGCCAGCAGCGTGACTAGCAACTCCTACAATGAGCAGTTCTTC
clone size: NA; D gene: NA; J gene: TRBJ2-5; V gene: TRBV6-2/TRBV6-3; CDR3 protein: CASSRDGQTQETQYF; CDR3 DNA: TGTGCCAGCAGCCGAGACGGACAGACCCAAGAGACCCAGTACTTC
clone size: NA; D gene: NA; J gene: TRBJ2-1; V gene: TRBV1; CDR3 protein: CTSSHPHGREDSDEQFF; CDR3 DNA: TGCACCAGCAGCCATCCCCACGGTAGGGAGGATAGCGATGAGCAGTTCTTC
clone size: NA; D gene: NA; J gene: TRBJ2-5; V gene: TRBV19; CDR3 protein: CASSHQGRTQYF; CDR3 DNA: TGTGCCAGTAGTCACCAGGGGCGGACCCAGTACTTC
clone size: NA; D gene: NA; J gene: TRBJ1-5; V gene: TRBV28; CDR3 protein: CASSSRRFMLGQPQHF; CDR3 DNA: TGTGCCAGCAGTTCGCGGAGATTTATGCTTGGTCAGCCCCAGCATTTT
clone size: NA; D gene: NA; J gene: TRBJ1-2; V gene: TRBV6-1; CDR3 protein: CASSEEGGGAYGYTF; CDR3 DNA: TGTGCCAGCAGTGAAGAGGGAGGGGGGGCCTATGGCTACACCTTC
clone size: NA; D gene: TRBD1; J gene: TRBJ1-2; V gene: TRBV7-3; CDR3 protein: CASREHRDRDF; CDR3 DNA: TGTGCCAGCAGGGAGCACCGGGACAGAGACTTC
clone size: NA; D gene: TRBD1; J gene: TRBJ2-2; V gene: TRBV19; CDR3 protein: CASSIAGQGSTGELFF; CDR3 DNA: TGTGCCAGTAGTATCGCGGGACAGGGATCCACCGGGGAGCTGTTTTTT
clone size: NA; D gene: TRBD1; J gene: TRBJ1-3; V gene: TRBV9; CDR3 protein: CASSVAGTGGGNTIYF; CDR3 DNA: TGTGCCAGCAGCGTAGCAGGGACAGGGGGGGGAAACACCATATATTTT
clone size: NA; D gene: NA; J gene: TRBJ2-7; V gene: TRBV24-1; CDR3 protein: CATSQGGVVEQYF; CDR3 DNA: TGTGCCACCAGCCAAGGAGGGGTAGTCGAGCAGTACTTC
clone size: NA; D gene: NA; J gene: TRBJ2-5; V gene: TRBV6-5; CDR3 protein: CASRDTSKETQYF; CDR3 DNA: TGTGCCAGCAGGGACACTTCGAAAGAGACCCAGTACTTC
clone size: NA; D gene: NA; J gene: TRBJ1-1; V gene: TRBV12-3/TRBV12-4; CDR3 protein: CASGSQQNTEAFF; CDR3 DNA: TGTGCCAGCGGATCACAGCAGAACACTGAAGCTTTCTTT
clone size: NA; D gene: TRBD1; J gene: TRBJ1-1; V gene: TRBV6-7; CDR3 protein: CASSRDRAITNTEAFF; CDR3 DNA: TGTGCCAGCAGCCGCGACAGGGCCATTACGAACACTGAAGCTTTCTTT
clone size: NA; D gene: NA; J gene: TRBJ1-1; V gene: TRBV28; CDR3 protein: CASSMGLRGTEAFF; CDR3 DNA: TGTGCCAGCAGCATGGGGCTCAGGGGCACTGAAGCTTTCTTT
clone size: NA; D gene: TRBD2; J gene: TRBJ2-3; V gene: TRBV7-6; CDR3 protein: CASRKLAGVADTQYF; CDR3 DNA: TGTGCCAGCAGAAAACTAGCGGGGGTGGCAGATACGCAGTATTTT
clone size: NA; D gene: TRBD2; J gene: TRBJ2-2; V gene: TRBV12-5; CDR3 protein: CASGLVLLSGVAGELFF; CDR3 DNA: TGTGCTAGTGGTTTGGTACTTTTGAGCGGGGTGGCCGGGGAGCTGTTTTTT
clone size: NA; D gene: NA; J gene: TRBJ1-4; V gene: TRBV4-2; CDR3 protein: CASSQDHAGAATNEKLFF; CDR3 DNA: TGTGCCAGCAGCCAAGATCATGCAGGGGCGGCAACTAATGAAAAACTGTTTTTT
clone size: NA; D gene: TRBD1; J gene: TRBJ1-2; V gene: TRBV30; CDR3 protein: CAWSVGGSGGYTF; CDR3 DNA: TGTGCCTGGAGTGTAGGGGGCTCGGGGGGCTACACCTTC
clone size: NA; D gene: TRBD2; J gene: TRBJ2-7; V gene: TRBV9; CDR3 protein: CASSVGPSGGSYEQYF; CDR3 DNA: TGTGCCAGCAGCGTTGGACCTAGCGGGGGCTCCTACGAGCAGTACTTC
clone size: NA; D gene: NA; J gene: TRBJ2-5; V gene: TRBV7-2; CDR3 protein: CASSLGLGGSRETQYF; CDR3 DNA: TGTGCCAGCAGCTTAGGTTTAGGGGGTTCGCGGGAGACCCAGTACTTC
clone size: NA; D gene: NA; J gene: TRBJ1-5; V gene: TRBV6-5; CDR3 protein: CASMAGPAGQPQHF; CDR3 DNA: TGTGCCAGCATGGCCGGCCCTGCAGGTCAGCCCCAGCATTTT
clone size: NA; D gene: TRBD1; J gene: TRBJ1-1; V gene: TRBV6-5; CDR3 protein: CASRTGGYLIEAFF; CDR3 DNA: TGTGCCAGCCGGACAGGGGGATATTTGATTGAAGCTTTCTTT
clone size: NA; D gene: TRBD1; J gene: TRBJ1-5; V gene: TRBV19; CDR3 protein: CASSIAAYRGDQPQHF; CDR3 DNA: TGTGCCAGTAGTATTGCCGCGTACAGGGGGGATCAGCCCCAGCATTTT
clone size: NA; D gene: TRBD1; J gene: TRBJ2-2; V gene: TRBV5-6; CDR3 protein: CASGAGTGDTGELFF; CDR3 DNA: TGTGCCAGCGGGGCCGGGACAGGGGACACCGGGGAGCTGTTTTTT
clone size: NA; D gene: NA; J gene: TRBJ2-1; V gene: TRBV7-2; CDR3 protein: CASSLEGYSTYNEQFF; CDR3 DNA: TGTGCCAGCAGCTTAGAAGGTTACAGCACTTACAATGAGCAGTTCTTC
clone size: once; D gene: TRBD1; J gene: TRBJ2-7; V gene: TRBV6-5; CDR3 protein: CASSGLTGGAYEQYF; CDR3 DNA: TGTGCCAGCAGCGGACTAACAGGGGGAGCCTACGAGCAGTACTTC